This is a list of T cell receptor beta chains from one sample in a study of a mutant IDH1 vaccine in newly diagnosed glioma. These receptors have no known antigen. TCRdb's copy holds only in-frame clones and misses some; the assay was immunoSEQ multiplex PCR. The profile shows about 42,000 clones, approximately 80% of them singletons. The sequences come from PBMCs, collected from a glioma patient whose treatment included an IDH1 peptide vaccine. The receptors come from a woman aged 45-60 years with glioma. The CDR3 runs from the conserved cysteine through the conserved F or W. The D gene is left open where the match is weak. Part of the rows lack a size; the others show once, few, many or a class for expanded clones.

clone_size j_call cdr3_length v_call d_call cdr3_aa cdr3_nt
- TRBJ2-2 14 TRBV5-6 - CASSLRDPAGELFF TGTGCCAGCAGCTTGCGAGACCCTGCCGGGGAGCTGTTTTTT
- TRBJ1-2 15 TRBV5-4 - CASSLPITGTSGYTF TGTGCCAGCAGCTTACCCATCACCGGGACGTCCGGCTACACCTTC
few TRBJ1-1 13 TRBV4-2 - CASSQAKGTEAFF TGTGCCAGCAGCCAAGCTAAGGGCACTGAAGCTTTCTTT
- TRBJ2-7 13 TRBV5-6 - CASSFDRRGEQYF TGTGCCAGCAGTTTTGACAGGAGAGGCGAGCAGTACTTC
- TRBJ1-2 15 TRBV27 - CASSLLSSGRSGYTF TGTGCCAGCAGTTTACTTTCTAGCGGCAGATCTGGCTACACCTTC
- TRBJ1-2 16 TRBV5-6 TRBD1 CASSLEGQGFFKGYTF TGTGCCAGCAGCTTAGAGGGACAGGGATTTTTTAAGGGCTACACCTTC
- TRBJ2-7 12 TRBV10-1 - CASSRGSYEQYF TGCGCCAGCTCTCGGGGATCCTACGAGCAGTACTTC
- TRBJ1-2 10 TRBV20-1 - CSAHRDSYTF TGCAGTGCTCACAGGGATAGCTACACCTTC
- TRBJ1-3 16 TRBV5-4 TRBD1 CASSTDRGTSSNTIYF TGTGCCAGCAGCACTGACAGGGGAACGTCTAGTAACACCATATATTTT
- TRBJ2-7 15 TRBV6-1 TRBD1 CASSELGTGSGEQYF TGTGCCAGCAGTGAATTAGGGACAGGGAGCGGCGAGCAGTACTTC
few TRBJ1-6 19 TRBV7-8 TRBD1 CASSLARQGSGSYNSPLHF TGTGCCAGCAGCTTAGCGAGACAGGGGTCGGGCTCCTATAATTCACCCCTCCACTTT